The clone carrying this T cell receptor (beta chain) was counted between two and nine times. In TCRdb, the 5' RACE reads were re-called with MiXCR into one record per CDR3 protein. The table shows about 210,000 distinct CDR3 sequences, with around 30% occurring only once. The CDR3 is 13 amino acids. Unmatched junction bases numbered 7, after V lost 7 bases and J lost 5 bases. Germline V gene data show CDR1 as LGHNA and CDR2 as YSLEER. The data stem from a study of T-cell memory formation after mild COVID-19. The sequence was collected from an adult woman who had mild COVID-19 (a few samples of this study predate the infection). Cell type and time point are not known. The V gene is TRBV4-3, the J gene TRBJ1-1, with TRBD1 identical over 7 bases. The specimen sequenced was PBMCs or a T cell subset sorted from them (not recorded which). The CDR3 nucleotides are TGCGCCAGCACCCCGGCAGGGGGGACTGAAGCTTTCTTT. It specifies CASTPAGGTEAFF.